One and the same sample provided the 4 T cell receptor beta chains below, sequenced in a study of cytomegalovirus exposure and HLA in healthy donors. Researchers ran the PCR with 60 Vbeta and 13 Jbeta primers. This table comes from immunoSEQ multiplex PCR, and its TCRdb copy is limited to in-frame clones, with some not included. The table includes just over 150,000 clones, nearly 80% detected once. Sequencing was performed on PBMCs. The receptors derive from a woman aged 45 to 65 in good health and CMV-seropositive.

The V gene is TRBV4-1, the J gene TRBJ1-1; D remains ambiguous. This CDR3 has 14 amino acids. The germline V gene has CDR1 MGHRA and CDR2 YSYEKL. V shed 0 bases and J shed 2 bases, with 7 bases lying between them. As DNA, the CDR3 is TGCGCCAGCAGCCAAGAGGCGGAAAACACTGAAGCTTTCTTT. It codes for CASSQEAENTEAFF.

The rearrangement uses TRBV5-1 and TRBJ1-1, with TRBD1 as a possible D gene (6 bases). V lost 4 bases and J 8 bases, leaving 18 bases between the germline ends. Germline CDR1 reads SGHRS; CDR2 reads YFSETQ. The CDR3 covers 14 residues. This CDR3 is CASSHNTGTKEAFF. Written as DNA, the CDR3 is TGCGCCAGCAGCCACAACACCGGGACAAAGGAAGCTTTCTTT.

The J gene is TRBJ1-4, the V gene TRBV2, with D unclear. This CDR3 region has 16 residues. The germline V gene encodes CDR1 SNHLY and CDR2 FYNNEI. The ends were cut back, 1 base at V and 4 bases at J, with 13 bases in the middle. The CDR3 nucleotides are TGTGCCAGCAGTGAAGGGGTAGGAGGTTATAATGAAAAACTGTTTTTT. It codes for CASSEGVGGYNEKLFF.

A single count supports this clone. The gene calls are TRBV11-2 and TRBJ2-6, with D perhaps matching TRBD1 (6 bases). Germline CDR1 is SGHAT and CDR2 is FQNNGV. The CDR3 spans 19 residues. Trimming cost V 0 bases and J 0 bases, with 15 bases left between them. CDR3: CASSLEPNLGGSGANVLTF. CDR3 coding DNA: TGTGCCAGCAGCTTAGAACCGAACCTAGGGGGCTCTGGGGCCAACGTCCTGACTTTC.